The sequence of this T cell receptor (beta chain) was determined in a study of T cells in Graves' hyperthyroidism and ophthalmopathy. The CDR3 consists of 12 residues. V gave up 6 bases and J gave up 4 bases, with 10 bases separating them. The germline V gene has CDR1 MDHEN and CDR2 SYDVKM. Disease lasting under 3 months, a NOSPECS grade of at least 4, and a Clinical Activity Score of at least 3 were features of the ophthalmopathy patients. For the diagnoses, clinical symptoms, serum thyroxine and TRAb, thyroid ultrasound and orbital computed tomography were used. The PBMCs had their origin in less than 13 ml of fresh peripheral blood. Study-level results: Progression to ophthalmopathy was predicted a median of 6.5 months early.

Using RNA transcripts as the source, TCR beta CDR3 regions were amplified. The HTBI primer set served for first-round RT-PCR of the TCR CDR3. TCRdb reanalysed the multiplex PCR reads using MiXCR and keeps one entry per CDR3 protein. Seen here are some 550,000 distinct CDR3 sequences, more than 15% observed once, and the top ten hold less than 3.5%. This clonotype occurred many times. Its cognate antigen is unknown. The chain combines TRBV28 with TRBJ2-7; possible D gene TRBD2, 5 bases. The clonotype comes from a woman aged 40 to 50 with Graves' ophthalmopathy. Material: blood. In DNA form, the CDR3 reads TGTGCCAGCAGGGCGGGTCGGTACGAGCAGTACTTC. It is translated as CASRAGRYEQYF.